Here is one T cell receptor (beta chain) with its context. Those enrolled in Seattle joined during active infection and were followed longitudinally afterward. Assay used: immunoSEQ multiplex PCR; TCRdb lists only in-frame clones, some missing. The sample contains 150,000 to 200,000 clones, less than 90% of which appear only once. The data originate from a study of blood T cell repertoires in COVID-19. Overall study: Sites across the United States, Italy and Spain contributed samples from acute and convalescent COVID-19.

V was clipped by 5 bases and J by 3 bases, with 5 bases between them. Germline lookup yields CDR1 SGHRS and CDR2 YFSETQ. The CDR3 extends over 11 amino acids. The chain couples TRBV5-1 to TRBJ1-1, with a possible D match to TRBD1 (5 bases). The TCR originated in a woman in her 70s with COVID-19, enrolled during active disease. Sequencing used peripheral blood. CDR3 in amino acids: CASRGDTEAFF. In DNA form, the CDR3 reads TGCGCCAGCAGAGGGGACACTGAAGCTTTCTTT.